This T cell receptor beta chain was retrieved from a study of radiotherapy plus CTLA-4 blockade in lung cancer. The overall study: In 18% of patients, objective responses were seen; approximately 31% had disease control.

The table came from immunoSEQ multiplex PCR; TCRdb's copy has only in-frame clones and leaves some out. The sample includes about 97,000 clones, about four fifths of them seen just once. Germline CDR1 reads SNHLY; CDR2 reads FYNNEI. The CDR3 is 14 amino acids. With V trimmed by 4 bases and J by 3 bases, 3 bases remained unmatched. Comment on this clone: The sample holds other DNA sequences that translate to the same CDR3.

The chain has TRBV2 and TRBJ2-7; 10 bases align to TRBD1. This clonotype was obtained from a human donor with non-small cell lung cancer who had a partial response to radiotherapy plus ipilimumab. Some clones in this sample may be carry-over from other donors' samples. The sequences come from peripheral blood, collected from a patient treated with radiotherapy plus ipilimumab. The CDR3 sequence: CASSAGTGDYEQYF. The CDR3 DNA reads as TGTGCCAGCAGTGCGGGGACAGGGGACTACGAGCAGTACTTC.